This record covers a single T cell receptor beta chain. As yet, its antigen is unknown. The record originates from a study of T cell responses to AZD1222 COVID-19 vaccine. Sequenced by immunoSEQ multiplex PCR; TCRdb stores in-frame clones only, minus some. The repertoire holds fewer than 100,000 clones, with around nine tenths as singletons. Germline assignment: CDR1 SNHLY and CDR2 FYNNEI. The V end was cut by 7 bases, the J end by 8 bases, with 15 bases between. The CDR3 is 13 residues long. Recipients boosted at about 4 weeks or about 12 weeks are pooled. Study-wide findings and caveats: Donor demographics were predominantly white British with a female majority; clonal diversity may be underestimated. Nearly half of spike-specific TCRs reportedly target variant regions that are unmutated in the B.1.351 and B.1.1.7 variants. Spike-specific TCR breadth and depth went up after people got two AZD1222 doses.

This receptor was taken from an adult who received the AZD1222 COVID-19 vaccine. Sequenced here: peripheral blood, sampled 28 days after the second AZD1222 dose. V and J are TRBV2 and TRBJ2-1, with no clear D. CDR3 loop: CASTQNHLDEQFF. DNA of the CDR3: TGTGCCAGCACGCAGAACCACTTAGATGAGCAGTTCTTC.